This T cell receptor beta chain stems from a study of T cells in Graves' hyperthyroidism and ophthalmopathy. The study's findings and limits: The authors' 13 V-J model separated ophthalmopathy from stable hyperthyroidism. Blood samples included most of the expanded thyroid clonotypes exceeding 0.001.

Uncontrolled infection, other autoimmune disease, pregnancy or lactation led to exclusion. There were TCR beta CDR3 regions amplified from RNA transcripts. First-round RT-PCR with HTBI primers amplified the TCR CDR3 region. Using its own MiXCR run on the multiplex PCR reads, TCRdb lists one record per CDR3 protein. Among around 500,000 distinct CDR3 sequences, approximately 14% were seen once, and the ten largest hold approximately 13%. V lost 6 bases to trimming and J lost 3 bases, with 5 bases between them. The CDR3 extends over 11 amino acids. Germline V gene sequence: CDR1 LGHDT, CDR2 YNNKEL (reference sequence). This clonotype was observed at least ten times. Its target is unknown.

The chain recombines TRBV3-1 with TRBJ2-5; no reliable D call. This receptor was identified in a middle-aged woman with Graves' hyperthyroidism. Material for sequencing was blood. This CDR3 reads CASRLEETQYF. CDR3 DNA sequence: TGTGCCAGCAGACTCGAAGAGACCCAGTACTTC.